The clone carrying this T cell receptor beta chain was observed a handful of times. This specimen comes from a study of OX40 agonist ivuxolimab in advanced cancers. The germline V gene has CDR1 SNHLY and CDR2 FYNNEI. Trimming took off 4 bases at V and 0 bases at J, with 10 bases between the two ends. This CDR3 is 14 amino acids long. Repertoires were generated with immunoSEQ multiplex PCR, while TCRdb's copy carries only in-frame clones and drops some. The table includes about 24,000 clones, 84% detected once. Here the sequenced sample was CD4+ or CD8+ T cells sorted from blood, taken in a trial of the OX40 agonist ivuxolimab. This sequence was found in an adult with an advanced solid tumor such as melanoma, head and neck, liver or kidney cancer. The chain couples TRBV2 to TRBJ2-7; D gene unclear. The DNA for the CDR3 is TGTGCCAGCAGTGGGCAGGCGAGCTCCTACGAGCAGTACTTC. It is translated as CASSGQASSYEQYF.